This is a list of T cell receptor beta chains from one sample in a study of blood T cell repertoires in COVID-19. Sequencing used immunoSEQ multiplex PCR; TCRdb keeps in-frame clones, though not all of them. The sample lists some 260,000 clones; around 80% were seen once. Sequencing was carried out using PBMCs or T cells enriched from blood (not recorded which). The receptors were gathered from a man younger than 45 with acute COVID-19. Each CDR3 is given with its conserved first and last residue. D genes are given only for firm matches.

CDR3aa,v_gene,d_gene,j_gene
CASSTSQGTGNQPQHF,TRBV19,TRBD1,TRBJ1-5
CASSPRTSGTDTQYF,TRBV27,TRBD2,TRBJ2-3
CASSHLSGGEVFF,TRBV11-3,NA,TRBJ1-4
CATSEKRNEQFF,TRBV24-1,NA,TRBJ2-1
CASHNRQLSELFF,TRBV28,NA,TRBJ1-4
CASSEGEPGLIKMNTEAFF,TRBV2,NA,TRBJ1-1
CSTGTVNTEAFF,TRBV29-1,TRBD1,TRBJ1-1
CASSSSDTEAFF,TRBV7-9,NA,TRBJ1-1
CASSSGTFNSPLHF,TRBV7-2,NA,TRBJ1-6
CASSLSSTSGFNNEQFF,TRBV7-3,TRBD2,TRBJ2-1
CASSFRAFDFITEAFF,TRBV6-5,NA,TRBJ1-1
CASIQGNEETQYF,TRBV6-5,NA,TRBJ2-5
CASSLLAGANNEQFF,TRBV3-1/TRBV3-2,TRBD2,TRBJ2-1
CASSLGGMLNEQFF,TRBV11-2,NA,TRBJ2-1
CASSFERRNTGELFF,TRBV11-1,NA,TRBJ2-2
CASSDGTGFQPQHF,TRBV6-1,TRBD1,TRBJ1-5
CASSPGLVGEPSNQPQHF,TRBV18,NA,TRBJ1-5
CASSVDGDWMEKLFF,TRBV19,NA,TRBJ1-4
CASSYSWRGAGELFF,TRBV6-6,TRBD2,TRBJ2-2
CASSRTGKNGELFF,TRBV6-5,TRBD1,TRBJ2-2
CSASPWSGNGLRDNSNQPQHF,TRBV20-1,NA,TRBJ1-5
CSVVWGRGTEAFF,TRBV29-1,NA,TRBJ1-1